Listed below are T cell receptor beta chains from one sample, sequenced in a study of graft-versus-host responses after intestinal transplantation. The protocol was immunoSEQ multiplex PCR, while the TCRdb copy is restricted to in-frame clones and leaves out a portion. The sample has under 90,000 clones; around 92% are singletons. The source was PBMCs, collected 98 days after intestinal transplantation. All receptors derive from a human patient who received an intestinal transplant, so some T cells may come from the graft donor. Both conserved end residues are part of each CDR3. Each record gives: J gene, D gene, V gene, clone size, CDR3 DNA, CDR3 protein. D genes are given only for firm matches. Some rows have no size entry. The others give once, few or many, or a class for an expanded clone.

TRBJ1-3	NA	TRBV13	NA	TGTGCCAGCAGCTTTAGAGTATTAAGGTCCTCTGGAAACACCATATATTTT	CASSFRVLRSSGNTIYF
TRBJ2-1	NA	TRBV5-8	few	TGTGCCAGCAGCTTGGGGTATAGCTCCTACAATGAGCAGTTCTTC	CASSLGYSSYNEQFF
TRBJ1-5	NA	TRBV5-6	NA	TGTGCCAGCAGCTTGTGGGTCCCCCAGCATTTT	CASSLWVPQHF
TRBJ2-3	NA	TRBV21-1	few	TGTGCCAGCAGCAAAGCCAGGACAGGGGTGGGGTGGACTCGTAGAACAGATACGCAGTATTTT	CASSKARTGVGWTRRTDTQYF
TRBJ2-2	NA	TRBV27	NA	TGTGCCAGCAGTTTAGGGGGGGCACCCACCGGGGAGCTGTTTTTT	CASSLGGAPTGELFF
TRBJ2-1	NA	TRBV29-1	NA	TGCAGCAGTCCAGCGGACTACAATGAGCAGTTCTTC	CSSPADYNEQFF
TRBJ2-1	TRBD2	TRBV11-2	NA	TGTGCCAGCAGCCCAAACAGCGGGACCTACAATGAGCAGTTCTTC	CASSPNSGTYNEQFF
TRBJ1-4	TRBD1	TRBV5-4	NA	TGTGCCAGCAGCCCCGGGACAGGGGCCTATAATGAAAAACTGTTTTTT	CASSPGTGAYNEKLFF
TRBJ2-1	TRBD2	TRBV4-1	NA	TGCGCCAGCAGCCAGACTTATAGCGGGGGCGTATACAATGAGCAGTTCTTC	CASSQTYSGGVYNEQFF
TRBJ2-1	NA	TRBV4-2	NA	TGTGCCAGCAGCCAAGAACCGAGCTCCTACAATGAGCAGTTCTTC	CASSQEPSSYNEQFF
TRBJ1-1	NA	TRBV28	NA	TGTGCCAGCAGAGGGGCGCAGTCGAACACTGAAGCTTTCTTT	CASRGAQSNTEAFF
TRBJ2-7	TRBD2	TRBV29-1	NA	TGCAGCGGCTTGGGACTAGCGAGCTACGAGCAGTACTTC	CSGLGLASYEQYF
TRBJ2-7	NA	TRBV18	NA	TGTGCCAGCTCACCCGGGGCGGACGCCTACGAGCAGTACTTC	CASSPGADAYEQYF
TRBJ2-1	NA	TRBV7-9	NA	TGTGCCAGCAGGCCATCGGGAACGGGAAAGGTTGAGCAGTTCTTC	CASRPSGTGKVEQFF
TRBJ1-2	TRBD1	TRBV27	NA	TGTGCCAGCAGTTTAGGACAGGGGGCAGAAGAGGGCTACACCTTC	CASSLGQGAEEGYTF
TRBJ1-2	TRBD1	TRBV9	NA	TGTGCCAGCAGCGCGCTGCCGGGACAGGGGACTGGCTACACCTTC	CASSALPGQGTGYTF
TRBJ1-4	NA	TRBV28	NA	TGTGCCAGCAGTTTCGGAGGGGAGGGGGTAGGGGAAAAACTGTTTTTT	CASSFGGEGVGEKLFF
TRBJ2-5	NA	TRBV18	NA	TGTGCCAGCTCAGTCCGGTCGGAGACCCAGTACTTC	CASSVRSETQYF
TRBJ2-7	NA	TRBV12-1	NA	TGTGCCAATGTAGGGTCCTATCTGGGCGGGGCGGAGGGTCGGCACGAGCAGTACTTC	CANVGSYLGGAEGRHEQYF
TRBJ2-7	TRBD1	TRBV28	NA	TGTGCCAGCAGTCACAATAAGGGACAGGGTGCCTACGAGCAGTACTTC	CASSHNKGQGAYEQYF
TRBJ2-7	NA	TRBV14	NA	TGTGCCAGCAGCCCACTTCAGCGCTCCAACTCCTACGAGCAGTACTTC	CASSPLQRSNSYEQYF
TRBJ2-7	TRBD2	TRBV27	NA	TGTGCCACTAGGCGCGCCAGCGGGAGCTACGAGCAGTACTTC	CATRRASGSYEQYF
TRBJ2-7	TRBD2	TRBV4-2	NA	TGTGCCAGCAGCCAAGAGAGGCGGGGAGGGGCTCGCGAGCAGTACTTC	CASSQERRGGAREQYF
TRBJ2-7	TRBD2	TRBV28	once	TGTGCCAGCAGCTGGTGGCTAGCGGGAGAGGAAGAGCAGTACTTC	CASSWWLAGEEEQYF
TRBJ1-1	NA	TRBV13	NA	TGTGCCAGCAGCGACGGGACGACTGAAGCTTTCTTT	CASSDGTTEAFF
TRBJ1-6	NA	TRBV11-2	NA	TGTGCCAGCAGCTTAGATGGAGGACGGCGCTCCTATAATTCACCCCTCCACTTT	CASSLDGGRRSYNSPLHF
TRBJ2-1	TRBD1	TRBV5-1	NA	TGCGCCAGCAGCAGGGGACAGACCAATGAGCAGTTCTTC	CASSRGQTNEQFF
TRBJ2-5	NA	TRBV7-9	NA	TGTGCCAGCAGCCCAGCGTCTGAGGGTCTTTGGCAAGAGACCCAGTACTTC	CASSPASEGLWQETQYF
TRBJ2-2	NA	TRBV6-4	NA	TGTGCCAGCAGTGACAACACCGGGGAGCTGTTTTTT	CASSDNTGELFF
TRBJ2-1	NA	TRBV6-1	NA	TGTGCCAGCAGGCACTGGGCCCCCTCCTACAATGAGCAGTTCTTC	CASRHWAPSYNEQFF
TRBJ2-7	NA	TRBV5-6	few	TGTGCCAGCAGCGCCGGGACACTATTTGGGGGCCTCTACGAGCAGTACTTC	CASSAGTLFGGLYEQYF
TRBJ1-3	NA	TRBV11-1	NA	TGTGCCAGCAGCTTATTGGACGTTGGAAACACCATATATTTT	CASSLLDVGNTIYF
TRBJ1-2	NA	TRBV5-1	NA	TGCGCCAGCAGCTTTTTTCAAGTGGGGCCCACTAACTATGGCTACACCTTC	CASSFFQVGPTNYGYTF
TRBJ1-2	NA	TRBV6-5	NA	TGTGCCAGCAGTTTGGCGGGGGGGGGCGGATTTGGCTACACCTTC	CASSLAGGGGFGYTF
TRBJ2-4	NA	TRBV7-9	NA	TGTGCCAGCAGCCCTAGCGTCGCGCAGCTACTAGCCAAAAACATTCAGTACTTC	CASSPSVAQLLAKNIQYF
TRBJ2-3	TRBD1	TRBV6-5	NA	TGTGCCAGCAACCAACAGGGGGCCTCAGATACGCAGTATTTT	CASNQQGASDTQYF
TRBJ1-2	TRBD1	TRBV5-5	NA	TGTGCCAGCAGCCCAGGGACAGGGAACTTCTATGGCTACACCTTC	CASSPGTGNFYGYTF
TRBJ2-3	TRBD2	TRBV6-1	NA	TGTGCCAGCAGTGTATGGGGACTAGCGGGAATTAAGGCAGATACGCAGTATTTT	CASSVWGLAGIKADTQYF
TRBJ2-5	NA	TRBV5-8	NA	TGTGCCAGCAGATGGGTCCTAGCCGGAGAGACCCAGTACTTC	CASRWVLAGETQYF
TRBJ2-7	NA	TRBV5-1	NA	TGCGCCAGCAGCTTGGTCTACAGGGTTACCTACGAGCAGTACTTC	CASSLVYRVTYEQYF
TRBJ2-7	NA	TRBV6-6	NA	TGTGCCAGCAGTTGGGCCGGATCCTACGAGCAGTACTTC	CASSWAGSYEQYF
TRBJ1-3	NA	TRBV6-5	few	TGTGCCAGCAGTTATAATGGAGGGCTCTCTGGAAACACCATATATTTT	CASSYNGGLSGNTIYF
TRBJ1-6	TRBD1	TRBV7-9	once	TGTGCCAGCAGCTTATTGCAGGGGGATTCACCCCTCCACTTT	CASSLLQGDSPLHF
TRBJ2-3	NA	TRBV11-3	NA	TGTGCCAGCAGGTTAGGGACGGGGTCCACAGATACGCAGTATTTT	CASRLGTGSTDTQYF
TRBJ1-1	NA	TRBV20-1	NA	TGCAGTGCTAGGCCGGGGCTTGAAGCTTTCTTT	CSARPGLEAFF